One sample yielded the 32 T cell receptor beta chains listed below, sequenced in a study of shared clonotypes between healthy human individuals. Clones were sequenced by immunoSEQ multiplex PCR, and TCRdb holds only the in-frame ones, with some missing. The data show roughly 2.5 million clones, with approximately 92% seen just once and around 0.14% held by the top ten. The sequenced material came from naive CD4+ T cells sorted from blood. The subset denotes: CD45RA+ positively selected. These receptor sequences come from a man younger than 35 in good health.

The chain joins TRBV11-3 to TRBJ2-7; 12 bases fit TRBD2. This CDR3 comprises 16 residues. In germline, CDR1 is SGHNT, CDR2 YENEEA. V was pared by 5 bases and J by 3 bases, with 8 bases of the junction left unmatched. The CDR3 bases are TGTGCCAGCAGCCCCGGCCCTAGCGGGGGGGACTACGAGCAGTACTTC. Amino acid sequence: CASSPGPSGGDYEQYF.

The chain links TRBV29-1 to TRBJ2-5; 7 bases are shared with TRBD2. The tail of the sequence fits TRBJ2-7 better, so the J call may be wrong. This CDR3 spans 13 amino acids. The germline gives CDR1 SQVTM, CDR2 ANQGSEA. CDR3 protein: CSVETGGFYEQYF. CDR3 bases: TGCAGCGTTGAAACGGGGGGTTTCTACGAGCAGTACTTC.

The V call is TRBV6-5, the J call TRBJ2-5; 15 bases are shared with TRBD2. CDR3 size: 16 residues. Looked up from germline, CDR1 is MNHEY and CDR2 is SVGAGI. The junction had 5 bases not matched to a gene; V was cut back by 4 bases and J by 5 bases. CDR3 bases: TGTGCCAGCAGTTCCATCGGACTAGCGGGAGGGGAGACCCAGTACTTC. This codes for CASSSIGLAGGETQYF.

This chain uses TRBV30 with TRBJ1-5; D is unclear. V dropped 3 bases and J dropped 0 bases, with 9 bases sitting between them. Germline V gene sequence: CDR1 GTSNPN, CDR2 SVGIG (reference sequence). This CDR3 region has 14 residues. In DNA form, the CDR3 reads TGTGCCTGGAGCCCCGGACTTAGCAATCAGCCCCAGCATTTT. Residues: CAWSPGLSNQPQHF. The full variable domain, rest sourced from reference TRBV30 and TRBJ1-5, is SQTIHQWPATLVQPVGSPLSLECTVEGTSNPNLYWYRQAAGRGLQLLFYSVGIGQISSEVPQNLSASRPQDRQFILSSKKLLLSDSGFYLCAWSPGLSNQPQHFGDGTRLSIL.

With regard to this clone: The sample holds other DNA sequences that translate to the same CDR3. The chain recombines TRBV5-1 with TRBJ2-7; D may be TRBD1 or TRBD2 (5 bases each). V was shortened by 0 bases and J by 6 bases, with 10 bases between the two germline ends. Per the germline V gene, CDR1 is SGHRS and CDR2 is YFSETQ. This CDR3 comprises 13 residues. This chain's CDR3 is CASSLVGPGEQYF. The CDR3 bases are TGCGCCAGCAGCTTGGTGGGACCAGGCGAGCAGTACTTC.

V gene TRBV19 combines with J gene TRBJ1-6; D unresolved. The CDR3 covers 12 residues. Germline CDR1 is LNHDA and CDR2 is SQIVND (reference sequence). Deletions cut 6 bases from V and 12 bases from J, with 12 bases between. This CDR3 reads CASSKLVGPLHF. CDR3 nucleotide sequence: TGTGCCAGTAGCAAACTGGTTGGACCCCTCCACTTT.

The V and J genes are TRBV30 and TRBJ1-2; the match to TRBD1 covers 9 bases. The germline gives CDR1 GTSNPN, CDR2 SVGIG (reference sequence). This CDR3 is built from 15 residues. V gave up 5 bases and J gave up 5 bases; unmatched junction bases: 12. In DNA form, the CDR3 reads TGTGCCTGGGGGGAAATGGGACAGGGTGGTTATGGCTACACCTTC. Its protein is CAWGEMGQGGYGYTF. Full variable domain (missing parts from reference TRBV30 and TRBJ1-2): SQTIHQWPATLVQPVGSPLSLECTVEGTSNPNLYWYRQAAGRGLQLLFYSVGIGQISSEVPQNLSASRPQDRQFILSSKKLLLSDSGFYLCAWGEMGQGGYGYTFGSGTRLTVV.

The chain couples TRBV7-9 to TRBJ2-7, with 8 bases lining up with TRBD2. J lost 0 bases, V lost 3 bases, and 7 bases had no gene match. This CDR3 is 16 amino acids long. Germline loops: CDR1 SEHNR, CDR2 FQNEAQ (reference sequence). CDR3 residues: CASSLATSASSYEQYF. The CDR3, as DNA: TGTGCCAGCAGCTTGGCGACTAGCGCGAGCTCCTACGAGCAGTACTTC.

CDR3 amino acids: CASSQDRGNYGYTF. CDR3 coding DNA: TGTGCCAGCAGCCAGGACAGGGGGAACTATGGCTACACCTTC. The V gene is TRBV5-6, the J gene TRBJ1-2; 10 nucleotides agree with TRBD1. V was clipped by 4 bases and J by 2 bases; unmatched bases: 2. Per the germline V gene, CDR1 is SGHDT and CDR2 is YYEEEE. The CDR3 runs to 14 residues.

A single count supports this clone. V gene TRBV30 combines with J gene TRBJ1-2, with 8 bases lining up with TRBD1. V lost 3 bases, J lost 6 bases, and 6 bases stayed unmatched. CDR1 GTSNPN and CDR2 SVGIG come from the germline V gene (reference sequence). CDR3 length equals 13 residues. The CDR3 region is CAWRGQGAHGYTF. The CDR3 bases are TGTGCCTGGAGAGGGCAGGGGGCGCATGGCTACACCTTC.

About this clone itself: The same CDR3 also results from other DNA sequences found in this sample. The chain uses TRBV7-2 and TRBJ1-5, with D perhaps TRBD1 (5 bases). CDR1 and CDR2 from the germline V gene are SGHTA and FQGNSA. CDR3 length equals 15 residues. V lost 1 base, J lost 0 bases, and 7 bases lay in between. The CDR3 loop reads CASSLEGTSNQPQHF. In DNA form, the CDR3 reads TGTGCCAGCAGCTTAGAAGGGACTAGCAATCAGCCCCAGCATTTT.

The chain is built from TRBV28 and TRBJ2-7; D not resolved. From germline, CDR1 is MDHEN and CDR2 SYDVKM. CDR3 length: 12 residues. V gave up 8 bases and J gave up 1 base, with 9 bases separating them. DNA of the CDR3: TGTGCCAGCGGGGTCGATTCCTACGAGCAGTACTTC. Protein product: CASGVDSYEQYF.

The CDR3 bases are TGTGCCAGTACGAAGATGCCCGGGGAAGCCAAAAACATTCAGTACTTC. This encodes CASTKMPGEAKNIQYF. The V and J genes are TRBV21-1 and TRBJ2-4; TRBD2, the table's D call, was not compared with the DNA. TRBV21-1 is termed a pseudogene. The CDR3 has 16 amino acids.

The chain couples TRBV7-2 to TRBJ1-2, with TRBD1 matching 8 bases. The germline gives CDR1 SGHTA, CDR2 FQGNSA. The CDR3 runs to 13 residues. J lost 8 bases, V lost 3 bases, and 5 bases had no gene match. The CDR3 reads CASSLRQGSGYTF. Here the CDR3 DNA reads TGTGCCAGCAGCTTGAGACAGGGGTCCGGCTACACCTTC.

The chain recombines TRBV5-1 with TRBJ2-1, with 7 positions matching TRBD2. CDR1 and CDR2 (germline): SGHRS, YFSETQ. J lost 7 bases, V lost 2 bases, and 6 bases had no gene match. The length of the CDR3 is 14 residues. In DNA, the CDR3 is TGCGCCAGCAGCTTTGGGGGGGAGACGAATGAGCAGTTCTTC. Amino acid sequence: CASSFGGETNEQFF.

The J gene is TRBJ2-7, the V gene TRBV23-1; 9 nucleotides line up with TRBD1. Being an ORF, TRBV23-1 has a function that is uncertain. CDR3 length: 16 amino acids. Unmatched junction bases numbered 6, after V lost 0 bases and J lost 3 bases. CDR3 amino acids: CASSQSLGQGYYEQYF. The CDR3 DNA reads TGCGCCAGCAGTCAATCACTGGGACAGGGATACTACGAGCAGTACTTC.

This clone was detected only a few times. Other DNA sequences of this sample code for an identical CDR3. The gene calls are TRBV5-1 and TRBJ1-5; D remains unclear. The CDR3 has 13 residues. Germline V CDR1 and CDR2: SGHRS, YFSETQ. V was shortened by 4 bases and J by 3 bases, with 8 bases between the two germline ends. The CDR3 here is CASSPGLNQPQHF. The CDR3, as DNA: TGCGCCAGCAGCCCCGGGCTCAATCAGCCCCAGCATTTT.

The chain joins TRBV5-6 to TRBJ1-6, with 7 bases lining up with TRBD1. Germline V gives CDR1 SGHDT, CDR2 YYEEEE. The V segment lost 1 base and the J segment 9 bases; nucleotides outside the gene matches: 10. The CDR3 spans 16 residues. CDR3 sequence reads: CASSLPRTGQGSPLHF. DNA of the CDR3: TGTGCCAGCAGCTTGCCGCGGACAGGCCAGGGTTCACCCCTCCACTTT. Complete variable domain (other parts from reference TRBV5-6 and TRBJ1-6): DAGVTQSPTHLIKTRGQQVTLRCSPKSGHDTVSWYQQALGQGPQFIFQYYEEEERQRGNFPDRFSGHQFPNYSSELNVNALLLGDSALYLCASSLPRTGQGSPLHFGNGTRLTVT.

For this clone: It is unclear where the CDR3 begins or ends on the DNA, so no DNA is shown, and the CDR3 is as TCRdb lists it. The chain is built from TRBV1 and TRBJ1-4; TRBD1 is the table's D call, not checked against the DNA. TRBV1 is a documented pseudogene. The CDR3 spans 17 residues, counting both ends. CDR3 sequence reads: CTSTGTGQYGCNEKLFF.

This rearrangement joins TRBV7-9 to TRBJ2-7; TRBD2 matches 8 bases. V was clipped by 3 bases and J by 1 base; unmatched bases: 2. Germline CDR1 and CDR2: SEHNR and FQNEAQ (reference sequence). This CDR3 comprises 14 residues. The CDR3 reads CASSFGGGSYEQYF. The CDR3 coding sequence is TGTGCCAGCAGCTTTGGCGGGGGGTCCTACGAGCAGTACTTC.

The V gene is TRBV18, the J gene TRBJ2-1; 8 bases match TRBD1. The CDR3 contains 16 residues. The J segment lost 4 bases and the V segment lost 0 bases, leaving 5 bases of the junction unmatched. Germline V gene data show CDR1 as KGHSH and CDR2 as LQKENI. The chain's CDR3 is CASSPPETGVYNEQFF. The CDR3 DNA follows: TGTGCCAGCTCACCACCGGAGACAGGGGTTTACAATGAGCAGTTCTTC.

The chain recombines TRBV5-5 with TRBJ2-7; TRBD2 might be the D (5 bases). Trimming removed 1 base from V and 7 bases from J, with 21 bases in between. The germline CDR1 and CDR2 sequences are SGHKS and YYEKEE (reference sequence). The CDR3 contains 16 residues. CDR3 nucleotide sequence: TGTGCCAGCAGCTTGTTCGTGGCACGAACTACGGGGGAGCAGTACTTC. It is translated as CASSLFVARTTGEQYF. Filled out from reference TRBV5-5 and TRBJ2-7, the complete variable domain reads DAGVTQSPTHLIKTRGQQVTLRCSPISGHKSVSWYQQVLGQGPQFIFQYYEKEERGRGNFPDRFSARQFPNYSSELNVNALLLGDSALYLCASSLFVARTTGEQYFGPGTRLTVT.

This clone came up once. This chain joins TRBV6-5 and TRBJ1-1, with D unclear. The CDR3 length is 15 residues. Germline CDR1 is MNHEY and CDR2 is SVGAGI. Trimming shortened V by 2 bases and J by 1 base, and 11 bases separated the two germline ends. CDR3 protein: CASSYEVLPNTEAFF. The CDR3 nucleotides are TGTGCCAGCAGTTACGAGGTACTCCCGAACACTGAAGCTTTCTTT.

The chain links TRBV7-2 to TRBJ2-7; D gene uncertain. Germline-derived CDR1 and CDR2 are SGHTA and FQGNSA. The CDR3 loop spans 11 amino acids. Trimming took off 5 bases at V and 6 bases at J, with 8 bases between the two ends. CDR3 region: CASSRAPEQYF. CDR3 nucleotides: TGTGCCAGCAGCCGGGCCCCCGAGCAGTACTTC.

The V call is TRBV10-1, the J call TRBJ1-4; D is unclear. This CDR3 contains 11 residues. The V gene's germline CDR1 is WNHNN and CDR2 SYGVQD (reference sequence). The ends were cut back, 3 bases at V and 7 bases at J, with 3 bases in the middle. CDR3 bases: TGCGCCAGCAGTGAAGGTGAAAAACTGTTTTTT. It translates to CASSEGEKLFF.

The rearrangement uses TRBV4-1 and TRBJ1-4, with 9 bases that match TRBD1. V was clipped by 0 bases and J by 7 bases; unmatched bases: 9. Germline-derived CDR1 and CDR2 are MGHRA and YSYEKL. This CDR3 contains 17 residues. CDR3 bases: TGCGCCAGCAGCCAAGAAGGGACAGGGTCGGTTGGTGAAAAACTGTTTTTT. This encodes CASSQEGTGSVGEKLFF.

Only one count was recorded for this clone. This sample includes further DNA sequences coding for the same CDR3. The chain is built from TRBV5-1 and TRBJ1-1, with a tentative D call TRBD1 (6 bases). Trimming stripped 0 bases from V and 4 bases from J, with 13 bases between. This CDR3 has 15 residues. CDR1 and CDR2 (germline): SGHRS, YFSETQ. CDR3 residues: CASSLAGGLGTEAFF. The CDR3 DNA reads as TGCGCCAGCAGCTTGGCGGGGGGGCTTGGCACTGAAGCTTTCTTT.

The rearrangement links TRBV6-1 to TRBJ2-1; D possibly corresponds to TRBD2 (6 bases). CDR1 is MNHNS, CDR2 SASEGT, per germline. Trimming took off 4 bases at V and 9 bases at J, with 25 bases between the two ends. The CDR3 totals 17 residues. The CDR3 spells CASSVQTTGLTAGEQFF. In nucleotides, the CDR3 is TGTGCCAGCAGTGTCCAGACAACGGGACTCACGGCCGGTGAGCAGTTCTTC.

V usage is TRBV27 and J usage is TRBJ1-4; TRBD1 is a possible D gene (5 bases). Deletions cut 3 bases from V and 8 bases from J, with 13 bases between. This CDR3 is built from 14 residues. Germline V gene lookup returns CDR1 MNHEY and CDR2 SMNVEV (reference sequence). The CDR3 sequence is CASSLIGAGEKLFF. The CDR3 nucleotides read TGTGCCAGCAGTTTGATTGGGGCGGGGGAAAAACTGTTTTTT. Full variable domain (remainder filled in from reference TRBV27 and TRBJ1-4): EAQVTQNPRYLITVTGKKLTVTCSQNMNHEYMSWYRQDPGLGLRQIYYSMNVEVTDKGDVPEGYKVSRKEKRNFPLILESPSPNQTSLYFCASSLIGAGEKLFFGSGTQLSVL.

The chain uses TRBV13 and TRBJ2-2; D possibly uses TRBD1 or TRBD2 (5 bases each). V was trimmed by 4 bases and J by 2 bases, leaving 11 bases between them. The length of the CDR3 is 15 residues. The germline CDR1 and CDR2 sequences are PRHDT and FYEKMQ (reference sequence). CDR3 bases: TGTGCCAGCAGCTCAACCGGGACCAACACCGGGGAGCTGTTTTTT. It is translated as CASSSTGTNTGELFF.

V and J are TRBV6-1 and TRBJ1-2, with 9 nucleotides matching TRBD1. This CDR3 spans 14 amino acids. The germline V gene has CDR1 MNHNS and CDR2 SASEGT. V was pared by 2 bases and J by 6 bases, with 4 bases of the junction left unmatched. For the CDR3, the DNA is TGTGCCAGCAGTGAAATACAGGGGGCGCATGGCTACACCTTC. It codes for CASSEIQGAHGYTF.

The rearrangement joins TRBV6-5 to TRBJ2-7; perhaps D is TRBD1 or TRBD2 (6 bases each). V lost 2 bases and J lost 3, with 11 bases in between. The germline CDR1 and CDR2 sequences are MNHEY and SVGAGI. CDR3 length: 14 residues. As DNA, the CDR3 is TGTGCCAGCAGTTACGTAGGGGGGATCTACGAGCAGTACTTC. It is translated as CASSYVGGIYEQYF.